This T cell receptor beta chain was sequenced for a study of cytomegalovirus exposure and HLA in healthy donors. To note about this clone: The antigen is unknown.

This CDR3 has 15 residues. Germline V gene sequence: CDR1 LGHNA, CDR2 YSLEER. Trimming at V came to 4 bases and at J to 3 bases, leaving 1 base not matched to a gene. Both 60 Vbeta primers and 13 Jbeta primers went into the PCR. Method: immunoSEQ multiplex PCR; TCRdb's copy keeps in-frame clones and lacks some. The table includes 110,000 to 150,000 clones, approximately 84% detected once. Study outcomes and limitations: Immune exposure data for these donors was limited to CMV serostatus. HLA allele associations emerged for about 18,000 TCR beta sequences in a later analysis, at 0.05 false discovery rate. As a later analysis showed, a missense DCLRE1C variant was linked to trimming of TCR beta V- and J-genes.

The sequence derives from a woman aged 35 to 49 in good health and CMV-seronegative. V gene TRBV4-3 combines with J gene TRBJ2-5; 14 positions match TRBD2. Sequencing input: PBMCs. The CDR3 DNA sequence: TGCGCCAGCAGCCCGGGACTAGCGGGAGAAGAGACCCAGTACTTC. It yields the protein CASSPGLAGEETQYF.